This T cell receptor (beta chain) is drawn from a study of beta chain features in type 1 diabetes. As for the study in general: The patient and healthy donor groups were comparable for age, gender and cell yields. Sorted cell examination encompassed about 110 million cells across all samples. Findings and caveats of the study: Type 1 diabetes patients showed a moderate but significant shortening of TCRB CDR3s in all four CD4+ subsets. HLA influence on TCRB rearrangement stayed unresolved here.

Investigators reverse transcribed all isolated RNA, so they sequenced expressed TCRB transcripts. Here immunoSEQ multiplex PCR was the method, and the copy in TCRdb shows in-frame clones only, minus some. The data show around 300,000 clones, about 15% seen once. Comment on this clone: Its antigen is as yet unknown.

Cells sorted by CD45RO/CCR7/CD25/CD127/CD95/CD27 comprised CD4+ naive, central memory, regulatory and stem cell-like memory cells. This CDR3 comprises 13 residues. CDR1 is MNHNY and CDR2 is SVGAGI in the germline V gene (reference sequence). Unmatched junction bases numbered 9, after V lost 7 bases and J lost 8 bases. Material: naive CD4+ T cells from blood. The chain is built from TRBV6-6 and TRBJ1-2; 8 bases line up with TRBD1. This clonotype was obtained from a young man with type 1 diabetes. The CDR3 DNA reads TGTGCCAGCACCCTGGACAGGGCGCGCGGCTACACCTTC. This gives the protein CASTLDRARGYTF.